This is a list of T cell receptor beta chains from one sample in a study of molecular identifiers for immune sequencing clone quantification. TCRdb used MiXCR to reprocess the PCR reads, holding one entry per CDR3 protein. There are hundreds of thousands of distinct CDR3 sequences in the sample; roughly 24% occur only once, and about 0.73% lies in the top ten. The sample comprised naive CD8+ T cells from blood, with Jurkat cell RNA spiked in. These TCRs come from a human donor in good health. Some libraries in this study had Jurkat cell RNA spiked in. Both conserved end residues are part of each CDR3. D genes are given only for firm matches. A row's size may be missing; if present it is once, few, many or a size class.

size: few
J: TRBJ2-5
V: TRBV30
D: NA
DNA: TGTGCCTGGAGTCAGACTAGTGCGGGGACCCAGTACTTC
CDR3: CAWSQTSAGTQYF

size: many
J: TRBJ1-4
V: TRBV28
D: NA
DNA: TGTGCCAGCAGTCCGACGGAGGGAGCAACTAATGAAAAACTGTTTTTT
CDR3: CASSPTEGATNEKLFF

size: many
J: TRBJ2-3
V: TRBV28
D: TRBD2
DNA: TGTGCCAGCAGTTTCCTAGCGGGAGGTAGCACAGATACGCAGTATTTT
CDR3: CASSFLAGGSTDTQYF

size: many
J: TRBJ2-7
V: TRBV29-1
D: NA
DNA: TGCAGCGGCCGGGACGGAGGCTCCTACGAGCAGTACTTC
CDR3: CSGRDGGSYEQYF

size: few
J: TRBJ1-5
V: TRBV19
D: NA
DNA: TGTGCCAGTAGCGCGGACGCCGGCAATCAGCCCCAGCATTTT
CDR3: CASSADAGNQPQHF

size: NA
J: TRBJ2-5
V: TRBV2
D: NA
DNA: TGTGCCAGCCAGCAGGGGTCGAAGACCCAGTACTTC
CDR3: CASQQGSKTQYF

size: NA
J: TRBJ2-6
V: TRBV3-1
D: TRBD2
DNA: TGTGCCAGCAGCCAAGATCGGTTAAATCTGGTTAGCGGGGCCTCTGGGGCCAACGTCCTGACTTTC
CDR3: CASSQDRLNLVSGASGANVLTF

size: NA
J: TRBJ2-2
V: TRBV19
D: NA
DNA: TGTGCCAGTAGTTACGGGATCTACACTACCGGGGAGCTGTTTTTT
CDR3: CASSYGIYTTGELFF

size: many
J: TRBJ2-7
V: TRBV28
D: NA
DNA: TGTGCCAGCAGCCCCTCGCGCGAGCAGTACTTC
CDR3: CASSPSREQYF

size: NA
J: TRBJ1-5
V: TRBV27
D: NA
DNA: TGTGCCAGCAGTACCCGACAGAATCAGCCCCAGCATTTT
CDR3: CASSTRQNQPQHF

size: many
J: TRBJ2-7
V: TRBV7-2
D: NA
DNA: TGTGCCAGCAGCTTAGCCCAGGGTACCTTCTACGAGCAGTACTTC
CDR3: CASSLAQGTFYEQYF

size: few
J: TRBJ1-5
V: TRBV7-9
D: NA
DNA: TGTGCCAGCAGCTTAAGCCCGGGGCAGCCCCAGCATTTT
CDR3: CASSLSPGQPQHF

size: few
J: TRBJ2-7
V: TRBV27
D: NA
DNA: TGTGCCAGCAGTCTGAGCAGGACATCCGAGCAGTACTTC
CDR3: CASSLSRTSEQYF

size: few
J: TRBJ2-1
V: TRBV10-3
D: NA
DNA: TGTGCCATCAGTGAGTCGATTGGCCCTTACAATGAGCAGTTCTTC
CDR3: CAISESIGPYNEQFF

size: few
J: TRBJ2-6
V: TRBV6-5
D: NA
DNA: TGTGCCAGCAGATCAACAGGGAGCTCTGGGGCCAACGTCCTGACTTTC
CDR3: CASRSTGSSGANVLTF

size: many
J: TRBJ2-7
V: TRBV5-1
D: TRBD2
DNA: TGCGCCAGCAGCCACGCGGGACTAGCCGACTACGAGCAGTACTTC
CDR3: CASSHAGLADYEQYF

size: many
J: TRBJ2-3
V: TRBV20-1
D: NA
DNA: TGCAGTGCTGGAGGGGAAGGGGTGCCGGATACGCAGTATTTT
CDR3: CSAGGEGVPDTQYF

size: NA
J: TRBJ1-6
V: TRBV6-5
D: NA
DNA: TGTGCCAGCAGTTACTCGGGGGGCAATTCACCCCTCCACTTT
CDR3: CASSYSGGNSPLHF

size: few
J: TRBJ1-1
V: TRBV4-3
D: NA
DNA: TGCGCCAGCAGCCCGACGATCAAGCTGTCTGAAGCTTTCTTT
CDR3: CASSPTIKLSEAFF

size: NA
J: TRBJ2-7
V: TRBV20-1
D: TRBD1
DNA: TGCAGTGCTAGCGAGACAGGGGGGTACTACGAGCAGTACTTC
CDR3: CSASETGGYYEQYF

size: many
J: TRBJ2-7
V: TRBV11-3
D: NA
DNA: TGTGCCAGCAGCCTAGGGATCTCCTACGAGCAGTACTTC
CDR3: CASSLGISYEQYF

size: many
J: TRBJ2-7
V: TRBV15
D: TRBD1
DNA: TGTGCCACCAGCAGAGGTACAGGGGTCAACTACGAGCAGTACTTC
CDR3: CATSRGTGVNYEQYF

size: many
J: TRBJ2-5
V: TRBV13
D: NA
DNA: TGTGCCAGCAGCATAGAAGAGACCCAGTACTTC
CDR3: CASSIEETQYF

size: NA
J: TRBJ2-3
V: TRBV6-5
D: NA
DNA: TGTGCCAGCAGTTACTCGGCAGGGTCAGATGCGCAGTATTTT
CDR3: CASSYSAGSDAQYF

size: NA
J: TRBJ2-7
V: TRBV27
D: NA
DNA: TGTGCCAGCAGTCCACTGACTACCTACGAGCAGTACTTC
CDR3: CASSPLTTYEQYF

size: many
J: TRBJ1-5
V: TRBV6-5
D: NA
DNA: TGTGCCAGCGCCATCCGGGCGGGAAACAATCAGCCCCAGCATTTT
CDR3: CASAIRAGNNQPQHF

size: NA
J: TRBJ2-5
V: TRBV15
D: NA
DNA: TGTGCCACCAGATTGGTCGAGACAGGGAGGGGAGAGACCCAGTACTTC
CDR3: CATRLVETGRGETQYF

size: NA
J: TRBJ2-3
V: TRBV25-1
D: TRBD2
DNA: TGTGCCAGCAGCGGGCTAGCGGGCCCAACTACGCAGTATTTT
CDR3: CASSGLAGPTTQYF

size: NA
J: TRBJ2-7
V: TRBV4-3
D: NA
DNA: TGCGCCAGCAGCCAAAGGGACCGCTCCTACGAGCAGTACTTC
CDR3: CASSQRDRSYEQYF

size: NA
J: TRBJ2-5
V: TRBV27
D: NA
DNA: TGTGCCAGCACCGTCGGGGAGACCCAGTACTTC
CDR3: CASTVGETQYF

size: few
J: TRBJ2-3
V: TRBV19
D: NA
DNA: TGTGCCAGTAGTAGCCCCTCGGGTAGCGGTGTCACAGATACGCAGTATTTT
CDR3: CASSSPSGSGVTDTQYF

size: few
J: TRBJ2-1
V: TRBV5-6
D: TRBD1
DNA: TGTGCCAGCAGCACTGGACAGGGACACAATGAGCAGTTCTTC
CDR3: CASSTGQGHNEQFF

size: NA
J: TRBJ2-7
V: TRBV10-3
D: NA
DNA: TGTGCCATCAGTGAGTGGGACTGGGCAGAATACGAGCAGTACTTC
CDR3: CAISEWDWAEYEQYF

size: NA
J: TRBJ2-5
V: TRBV5-6
D: NA
DNA: TGTGCCAGCAGCCGTCCGGGCTTCCAGGAGCCCCAGTACTTC
CDR3: CASSRPGFQEPQYF

size: few
J: TRBJ1-5
V: TRBV20-1
D: NA
DNA: TGCAGTGCTAGCCCCTTGGCCGGCCAGGTCGGGCAGCCCCAGCATTTT
CDR3: CSASPLAGQVGQPQHF

size: NA
J: TRBJ2-1
V: TRBV9
D: NA
DNA: TGTGCCAGCAGCCTGGACTCCCGCTCCTACAATGAGCAGTTCTTC
CDR3: CASSLDSRSYNEQFF

size: NA
J: TRBJ1-6
V: TRBV11-2
D: TRBD1
DNA: TGTGCCAGCAGCTTAGGGGACAGCCCAAATTCACCCCTCCACTTT
CDR3: CASSLGDSPNSPLHF

size: many
J: TRBJ2-1
V: TRBV4-2
D: NA
DNA: TGTGCCAGCAGCCAAGAGGAAAGGGAAAATGAGCAGTTCTTC
CDR3: CASSQEERENEQFF

size: NA
J: TRBJ2-1
V: TRBV13
D: TRBD2
DNA: TGTGCCAGCAGCCCGCCGGGACTAGAGAACGAGCAGTTCTTC
CDR3: CASSPPGLENEQFF

size: many
J: TRBJ2-3
V: TRBV29-1
D: TRBD2
DNA: TGCAGCGTTGGAGCAGCGGGGGCAGATACGCAGTATTTT
CDR3: CSVGAAGADTQYF

size: many
J: TRBJ1-5
V: TRBV29-1
D: NA
DNA: TGCAGCGTTGCAGATGGTAATAGCAATCAGCCCCAGCATTTT
CDR3: CSVADGNSNQPQHF

size: many
J: TRBJ2-6
V: TRBV7-9
D: TRBD1
DNA: TGTGCCAGCAGCTTAGTAGACAGGGCTGGGGCCAACGTCCTGACTTTC
CDR3: CASSLVDRAGANVLTF

size: many
J: TRBJ1-5
V: TRBV6-5
D: NA
DNA: TGTGCCAGCGGTCAGCCCCAGCATTTT
CDR3: CASGQPQHF

size: NA
J: TRBJ1-2
V: TRBV5-4
D: NA
DNA: TGTGCCAGCAGCTTGGTGGAAAGCGACTATGGCTACACCTTC
CDR3: CASSLVESDYGYTF

size: NA
J: TRBJ2-2
V: TRBV6-2/TRBV6-3
D: NA
DNA: TGTGCCAGCAGTTATACCGAGAACACCGGGGAGCTGTTTTTT
CDR3: CASSYTENTGELFF

size: NA
J: TRBJ2-7
V: TRBV4-1
D: TRBD2
DNA: TGCGCCAGCAGCCAAGTTTTGGCTAGCGGGGGGGCAGGCTGCGAGCAGTACTTC
CDR3: CASSQVLASGGAGCEQYF

size: NA
J: TRBJ2-7
V: TRBV6-2/TRBV6-3
D: NA
DNA: TGTGCCAGCAACCCGCGGGGACAGCCTTCCTACGAGCAGTACTTC
CDR3: CASNPRGQPSYEQYF

size: NA
J: TRBJ2-5
V: TRBV27
D: TRBD2
DNA: TGTGCCAGCGGTTCACTAGCGTTGATCGAGACCCAGTACTTC
CDR3: CASGSLALIETQYF

size: few
J: TRBJ2-7
V: TRBV6-2/TRBV6-3
D: NA
DNA: TGTGCCAGCAGTTACTCAACTGGGACGGGCTACGAGCAGTACTTC
CDR3: CASSYSTGTGYEQYF

size: few
J: TRBJ2-5
V: TRBV11-2
D: TRBD2
DNA: TGTGCCAGCAGCTTACGACTAGCTCCGTCGTACTTC
CDR3: CASSLRLAPSYF

size: few
J: TRBJ2-1
V: TRBV7-9
D: NA
DNA: TGTGCCAGCAGCGCGGGACAGAGCTCCTACAATGAGCAGTTCTTC
CDR3: CASSAGQSSYNEQFF